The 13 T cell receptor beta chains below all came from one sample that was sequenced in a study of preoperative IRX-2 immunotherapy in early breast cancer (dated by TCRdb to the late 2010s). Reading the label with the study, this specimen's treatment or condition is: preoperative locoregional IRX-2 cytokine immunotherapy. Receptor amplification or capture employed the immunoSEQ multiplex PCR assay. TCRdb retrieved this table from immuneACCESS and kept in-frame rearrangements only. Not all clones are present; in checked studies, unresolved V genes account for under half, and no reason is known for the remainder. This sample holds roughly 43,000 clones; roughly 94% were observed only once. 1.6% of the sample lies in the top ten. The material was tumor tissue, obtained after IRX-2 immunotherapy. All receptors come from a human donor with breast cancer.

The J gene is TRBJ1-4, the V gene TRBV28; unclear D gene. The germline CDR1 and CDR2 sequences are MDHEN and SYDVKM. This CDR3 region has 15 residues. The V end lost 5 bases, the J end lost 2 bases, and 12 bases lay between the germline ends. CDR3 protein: CASSTSGATNEKLFF. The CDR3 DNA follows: TGTGCCAGCAGTACCTCGGGAGCCACTAATGAAAAACTGTTTTTT.

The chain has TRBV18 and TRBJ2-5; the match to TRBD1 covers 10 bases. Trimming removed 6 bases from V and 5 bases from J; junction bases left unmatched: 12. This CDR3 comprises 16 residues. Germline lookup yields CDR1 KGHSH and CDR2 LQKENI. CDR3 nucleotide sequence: TGTGCCAGCTCGCGGTCGACAGGGGGCTTTGGGGAGACCCAGTACTTC. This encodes CASSRSTGGFGETQYF.

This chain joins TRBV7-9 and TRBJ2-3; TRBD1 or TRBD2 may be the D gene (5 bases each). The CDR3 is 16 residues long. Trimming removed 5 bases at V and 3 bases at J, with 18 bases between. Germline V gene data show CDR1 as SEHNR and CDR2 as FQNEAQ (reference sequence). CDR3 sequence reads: CASSPASGRGTDTQYF. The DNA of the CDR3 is TGTGCCAGCAGCCCCGCCTCGGGGCGAGGGACAGATACGCAGTATTTT.

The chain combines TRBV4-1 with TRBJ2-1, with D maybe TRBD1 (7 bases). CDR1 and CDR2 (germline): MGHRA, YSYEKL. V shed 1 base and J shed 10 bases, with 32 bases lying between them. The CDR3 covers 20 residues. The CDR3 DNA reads TGCGCCAGCAGCCAAGGTCTCGACAGGGTTCCGGGAGACCTTAAGGAGGAGCAGTTCTTC. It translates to CASSQGLDRVPGDLKEEQFF.

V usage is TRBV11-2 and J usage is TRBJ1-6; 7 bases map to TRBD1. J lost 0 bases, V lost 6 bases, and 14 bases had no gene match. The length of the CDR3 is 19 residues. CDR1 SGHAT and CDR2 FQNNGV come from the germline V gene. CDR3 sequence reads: CASRRGPRGGFSYNSPLHF. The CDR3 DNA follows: TGTGCCAGCAGGAGGGGGCCCAGAGGTGGGTTCTCCTATAATTCACCCCTCCACTTT.

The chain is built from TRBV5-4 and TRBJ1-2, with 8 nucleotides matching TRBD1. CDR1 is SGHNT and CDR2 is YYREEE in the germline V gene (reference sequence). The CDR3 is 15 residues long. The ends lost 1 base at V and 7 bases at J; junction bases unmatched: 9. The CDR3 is CASSLYSTGGFGYTF. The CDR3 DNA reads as TGTGCCAGCAGCTTGTATTCAACAGGGGGGTTTGGCTACACCTTC.

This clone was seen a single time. The CDR3 loop reads CASSLPTSGPQFF. The CDR3 bases are TGCGCCAGCAGCTTGCCCACTAGCGGGCCACAGTTCTTC. The chain employs TRBV5-1 and TRBJ2-1, with 9 bases matching TRBD2. Germline-derived CDR1 and CDR2 are SGHRS and YFSETQ. J was trimmed by 13 bases and V by 1 base; bases with no gene match: 6. The CDR3 totals 13 residues.

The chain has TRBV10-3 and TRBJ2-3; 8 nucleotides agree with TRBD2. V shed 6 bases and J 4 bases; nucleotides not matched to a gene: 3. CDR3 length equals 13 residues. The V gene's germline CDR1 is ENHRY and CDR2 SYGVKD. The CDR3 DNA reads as TGTGCCATCAGGAGCGGGAGTGCAGATACGCAGTATTTT. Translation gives CAIRSGSADTQYF.

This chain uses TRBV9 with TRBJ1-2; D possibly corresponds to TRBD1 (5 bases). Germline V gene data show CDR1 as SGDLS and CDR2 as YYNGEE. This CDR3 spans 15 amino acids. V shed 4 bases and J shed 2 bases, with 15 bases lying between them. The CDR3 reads CASSKGDSTNYGYTF. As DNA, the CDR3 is TGTGCCAGCAGCAAAGGGGACTCGACGAACTATGGCTACACCTTC.

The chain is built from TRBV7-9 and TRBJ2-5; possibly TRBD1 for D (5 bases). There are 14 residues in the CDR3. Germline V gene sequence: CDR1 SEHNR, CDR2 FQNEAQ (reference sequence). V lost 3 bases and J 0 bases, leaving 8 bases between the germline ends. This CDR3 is CASSFRQNQETQYF. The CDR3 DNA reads TGTGCCAGCAGCTTCCGACAGAACCAAGAGACCCAGTACTTC.

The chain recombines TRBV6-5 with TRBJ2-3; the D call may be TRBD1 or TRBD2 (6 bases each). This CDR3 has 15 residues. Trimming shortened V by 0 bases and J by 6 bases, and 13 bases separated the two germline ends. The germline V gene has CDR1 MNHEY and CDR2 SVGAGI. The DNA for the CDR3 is TGTGCCAGCAGTTACTCTTGGGGGGCCGCTGATACGCAGTATTTT. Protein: CASSYSWGAADTQYF.

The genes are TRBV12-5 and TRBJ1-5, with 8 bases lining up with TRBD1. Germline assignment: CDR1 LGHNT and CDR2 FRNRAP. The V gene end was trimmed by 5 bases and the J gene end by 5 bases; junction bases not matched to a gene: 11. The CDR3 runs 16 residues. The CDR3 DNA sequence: TGTGCTAGTGGTAATGAAGGACAGGGATTTGATCAGCCCCAGCATTTT. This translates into CASGNEGQGFDQPQHF.

The CDR3 is CASSLQGAANYGYTF. The CDR3 DNA follows: TGTGCCAGCAGCTTACAGGGGGCGGCTAACTATGGCTACACCTTC. The V call is TRBV25-1, the J call TRBJ1-2; TRBD1 agrees at 9 bases. Trimming removed 6 bases from V and 0 bases from J; junction bases left unmatched: 5. Germline CDR1 MGHDK, CDR2 SYGVNS. The CDR3 covers 15 residues.